These 21 T cell receptor beta chains share one sample of origin, sequenced in a study of T cells in Graves' hyperthyroidism and ophthalmopathy. Amplified regions were TCR beta CDR3 sequences from RNA transcripts. In the first-round RT-PCR of the TCR CDR3, the HTBI primer set was used. MiXCR, applied by TCRdb to the multiplex PCR reads, yields one record per CDR3 protein. The sample shows about 270,000 distinct CDR3 sequences, roughly 15% of them seen only once. Sequencing was carried out using blood. These TCRs come from a woman in her fifties or sixties with Graves' hyperthyroidism that later progressed to Graves' ophthalmopathy.

This clonotype has a count of ten or more. This chain uses TRBV28 with TRBJ1-1; no clear D gene. Trimming removed 4 bases from V and 0 bases from J, with 6 bases in between. CDR3 length: 13 residues. Germline V gene sequence: CDR1 MDHEN, CDR2 SYDVKM. The CDR3 region has the DNA TGTGCCAGCAGTTCCGGCCTGAACACTGAAGCTTTCTTT. Translating gives CASSSGLNTEAFF.

Details on this clonotype: A read error may be the cause here, since a much bigger clone is one base away. V usage is TRBV12-3 or TRBV12-4 and J usage is TRBJ2-7; D remains unclear. CDR3 size: 12 residues. The CDR3 DNA is TGTGCCGGCAGTTTGGGGAACGGCGAGCAGTACTTC. It encodes CAGSLGNGEQYF.

This clonotype showed up many times. Here the CDR3 reads CASSAPGQGLNGELFF. CDR3 nucleotide sequence: TGTGCCAGCAGTGCTCCGGGACAGGGTCTTAACGGGGAGCTGTTTTTT. V gene TRBV28 combines with J gene TRBJ2-2, with 9 bases matching TRBD1. Trimming removed 5 bases from V and 7 bases from J; junction bases left unmatched: 11. CDR1 is MDHEN, CDR2 SYDVKM, per germline. This CDR3 is 16 amino acids long.

This clonotype was seen many times. This chain uses TRBV11-2 with TRBJ2-3; unclear D gene. V was shortened by 0 bases and J by 7 bases, with 11 bases between the two germline ends. The length of the CDR3 is 14 residues. Germline loops: CDR1 SGHAT, CDR2 FQNNGV. CDR3 region: CASSLDAPSNTQYF. The CDR3 region has the DNA TGTGCCAGCAGCTTAGATGCCCCTTCAAATACGCAGTATTTT.

In this sample, this clonotype turned up many times. This chain connects TRBV11-2 to TRBJ1-1, with TRBD1 as a possible D gene (5 bases). This CDR3 has 15 amino acids. The germline gives CDR1 SGHAT, CDR2 FQNNGV. The V end was cut by 0 bases, the J end by 1 base, with 9 bases between. The chain's CDR3 is CASSLDGQSNTEAFF. DNA for the CDR3: TGTGCCAGCAGCTTAGATGGACAATCGAACACTGAAGCTTTCTTT.

This clonotype was seen at least ten times. The CDR3 here is CASSGVMGGLSTGDTQYF. The CDR3 region has the DNA TGTGCCAGCAGTGGTGTTATGGGGGGCCTTAGTACGGGAGATACGCAGTATTTT. The rearrangement joins TRBV2 to TRBJ2-3, with D possibly called TRBD1 or TRBD2 (6 bases each). Germline values: CDR1 SNHLY, CDR2 FYNNEI. The V end was cut by 4 bases, the J end by 5 bases, with 25 bases between. The CDR3 runs to 18 residues. Full variable domain (rest looked up from reference TRBV2 and TRBJ2-3): EPEVTQTPSHQVTQMGQEVILRCVPISNHLYFYWYRQILGQKVEFLVSFYNNEISEKSEIFDDQFSVERPDGSNFTLKIRSTKLEDSAMYFCASSGVMGGLSTGDTQYFGPGTRLTVL.

Details on this clonotype: One end of the junction varies from germline; a read error may be responsible. The V and J genes are TRBV5-1 and TRBJ2-7, with D possibly called TRBD1 or TRBD2 (5 bases each). This CDR3 comprises 14 residues. Looked up from germline, CDR1 is SGHRS and CDR2 is YFSETQ. The CDR3 loop is CASTPATGPYEQYF. As DNA, the CDR3 is TGTGCCAGCACCCCAGCGACGGGACCCTACGAGCAGTACTTC.

This clonotype was observed many times. V gene TRBV30 combines with J gene TRBJ2-1; 8 bases fit TRBD2. This CDR3 region has 14 residues. CDR1 GTSNPN and CDR2 SVGIG come from the germline V gene (reference sequence). V shed 5 bases, J shed 6 bases, and the junction held 9 bases outside the gene matches. For the CDR3, the DNA is TGTGCCTGGGAGCCGGGACTAGGAGGCAATGAGCAGTTCTTC. Translated: CAWEPGLGGNEQFF.

In this sample, this clonotype turned up a few times. The chain combines TRBV27 with TRBJ2-2; tentatively, D is TRBD2 (9 bases). Per germline, CDR1 MNHEY and CDR2 SMNVEV (reference sequence). This CDR3 comprises 16 residues. V was cut by 2 bases and J by 6 bases, with 16 bases left in between. CDR3 DNA: TGTGCCAGCAGTTTAGGCCTAGCGGGACAGGCCGGGGAGCTGTTTTTT. It yields the protein CASSLGLAGQAGELFF.

This clonotype was recorded a few times. The chain has TRBV27 and TRBJ1-1; D uncertain. Looked up from germline, CDR1 is MNHEY and CDR2 is SMNVEV (reference sequence). This CDR3 comprises 16 residues. V dropped 6 bases and J dropped 1 base, with 18 bases sitting between them. The CDR3 nucleotides are TGTGCCAGCAGCCCCGCTGACCTCGGAGGGAACACTGAAGCTTTCTTT. Protein: CASSPADLGGNTEAFF.

In regard to this clonotype: The junction departs from the called germline gene at one end, perhaps through a read error. The chain employs TRBV25-1 and TRBJ2-3; TRBD1 matches 9 bases. Germline CDR1 and CDR2: MGHDK and SYGVNS. CDR3 length: 17 amino acids. CDR3 coding DNA: TGTGCCAGCAGGGAATCTACAGGGGGCGGGGGCACAGATACGCAGTATTTT. Protein product: CASRESTGGGGTDTQYF. Using reference TRBV25-1 and TRBJ2-3 for the parts outside the CDR3, the full variable domain is EADIYQTPRYLVIGTGKKITLECSQTMGHDKMYWYQQDPGMELHLIHYSYGVNSTEKGDLSSESTVSRIRTEHFPLTLESARPSHTSQYLCASRESTGGGGTDTQYFGPGTRLTVL.

This clonotype was seen a handful of times. The chain links TRBV14 to TRBJ2-1; 9 bases fit TRBD2. After removal of 0 bases from V and 8 bases from J, the junction contained 11 bases not matched to a gene. The CDR3 has 17 amino acids. From germline, CDR1 is SGHDN and CDR2 FVKESK. CDR3: CASSQDLGLAGSDEQFF. Written as DNA, the CDR3 is TGTGCCAGCAGCCAAGACTTAGGGCTAGCGGGAAGTGATGAGCAGTTCTTC.

This clonotype was detected many times. The chain is built from TRBV5-6 and TRBJ2-7, with 10 bases aligning to TRBD2. Trimming took 1 base from V and 4 from J; bases not matched to a gene: 5. Germline V gives CDR1 SGHDT, CDR2 YYEEEE. CDR3 length: 15 amino acids. In DNA form, the CDR3 reads TGTGCCAGCAGCTTGCCCCTAGCGGGAGAGTACGAGCAGTACTTC. Residues: CASSLPLAGEYEQYF.

This clonotype came up many times. The gene calls are TRBV5-1 and TRBJ2-1; D unclear. This CDR3 spans 16 amino acids. V shed 0 bases and J shed 0 bases, with 10 bases lying between them. Germline CDR1 reads SGHRS; CDR2 reads YFSETQ. Here the CDR3 reads CASSLASGFSYNEQFF. CDR3 coding DNA: TGCGCCAGCAGCTTGGCCTCGGGCTTCTCCTACAATGAGCAGTTCTTC.

This clonotype was observed a handful of times. This chain joins TRBV7-9 and TRBJ1-1; no firm D call. V was shortened by 5 bases and J by 1 base, with 14 bases between the two germline ends. The length of the CDR3 is 15 residues. Looked up from germline, CDR1 is SEHNR and CDR2 is FQNEAQ (reference sequence). The CDR3 sequence: CASSRPRLKNTEAFF. CDR3 coding DNA: TGTGCCAGCAGCCGCCCGAGACTAAAGAACACTGAAGCTTTCTTT.

This clonotype was counted many times. CDR3 DNA sequence: TGCGCCAGCAGTTTGGTTGCCGGGGAGCTGTTTTTT. Protein sequence: CASSLVAGELFF. The V call is TRBV10-1, the J call TRBJ2-2; D is uncertain. The CDR3 runs to 12 residues. Germline-derived CDR1 and CDR2 are WNHNN and SYGVQD (reference sequence). The ends were cut back, 5 bases at V and 6 bases at J, with 7 bases in the middle.

This clonotype was recorded many times. The chain has TRBV28 and TRBJ1-2; possible D gene TRBD1, 6 bases. This CDR3 is built from 14 residues. Per the germline V gene, CDR1 is MDHEN and CDR2 is SYDVKM. V lost 5 bases and J 5 bases, leaving 15 bases between the germline ends. Here the CDR3 reads CASSPRGAGYGYTF. For the CDR3, the DNA is TGTGCCAGCAGTCCACGGGGGGCAGGATATGGCTACACCTTC.

This clonotype has at least ten counts. This chain joins TRBV5-1 and TRBJ2-1; TRBD2 matches at 8 bases. Germline lookup yields CDR1 SGHRS and CDR2 YFSETQ. The CDR3 runs 14 residues. J lost 9 bases, V lost 2 bases, and 7 bases had no gene match. The CDR3: CASSFQRERGEQFF. CDR3 nucleotide sequence: TGCGCCAGCAGCTTCCAGCGGGAGCGAGGTGAGCAGTTCTTC. Supplemented by reference TRBV5-1 and TRBJ2-1, the full variable domain reads KAGVTQTPRYLIKTRGQQVTLSCSPISGHRSVSWYQQTPGQGLQFLFEYFSETQRNKGNFPGRFSGRQFSNSRSEMNVSTLELGDSALYLCASSFQRERGEQFFGPGTRLTVL.

This clonotype was counted many times. The rearrangement links TRBV12-3 or TRBV12-4 to TRBJ1-4, with D hard to call. V dropped 8 bases and J dropped 7 bases, with 11 bases sitting between them. The CDR3 sequence is 12 residues long. Here the CDR3 DNA reads TGTGCCAGCGGTATTGGAGGTGAAAAACTGTTTTTT. Its protein product is CASGIGGEKLFF.

This clonotype was observed at least ten times. V usage is TRBV20-1 and J usage is TRBJ1-1; D not resolved. Germline V gene lookup returns CDR1 DFQATT and CDR2 SNEGSKA (reference sequence). CDR3 length: 12 residues. The V end lost 5 bases, the J end lost 0 bases, and 7 bases lay between the germline ends. CDR3 nucleotide sequence: TGCAGTGCTCCCCGACTGAACACTGAAGCTTTCTTT. It translates to CSAPRLNTEAFF.

The chain uses TRBV5-1 and TRBJ2-1; 7 positions match TRBD2. The CDR3 extends over 16 amino acids. Germline CDR1 is SGHRS and CDR2 is YFSETQ. V shed 0 bases and J 0 bases; nucleotides not matched to a gene: 3. Here the CDR3 DNA reads TGCGCCAGCAGCTTGGAACTAGCGTCCTCCTACAATGAGCAGTTCTTC. Its translation is CASSLELASSYNEQFF. Supplemented by reference TRBV5-1 and TRBJ2-1, the full variable domain reads KAGVTQTPRYLIKTRGQQVTLSCSPISGHRSVSWYQQTPGQGLQFLFEYFSETQRNKGNFPGRFSGRQFSNSRSEMNVSTLELGDSALYLCASSLELASSYNEQFFGPGTRLTVL.